This TCR beta chain was obtained from a study of human T cells and chemical hapten exposure. Time point denoted: patch test 2, 6 weeks after DPC sensitization. Noted treatment: therapeutic diphenylcyclopropenone sensitization with weekly scalp DPC. The CDR3 is 15 residues long. Germline lookup yields CDR1 GTSNPN and CDR2 SVGIG (reference sequence). V gave up 2 bases and J gave up 3 bases; unmatched junction bases: 6. TCRdb re-analysed the RACE reads in MiXCR, keeping a single row per CDR3 protein. The top ten hold about 3.5% of the sample, which has about 70,000 distinct CDR3 sequences, 7.5% to 9.5% seen once.

Sequences were derived from whole blood, sampled in connection with sensitization to the hapten diphenylcyclopropenone (DPC). This sequence joins TRBV30 and TRBJ2-3; 9 bases fit TRBD2. The sequence was obtained from a woman aged 50 to 60 with alopecia areata. Some clones in this sample may be carry-over from other donors' samples. For the CDR3, the DNA is TGTGCCTGGAGTATTAGCGGGAGTGATACAGATACGCAGTATTTT. Translated: CAWSISGSDTDTQYF.